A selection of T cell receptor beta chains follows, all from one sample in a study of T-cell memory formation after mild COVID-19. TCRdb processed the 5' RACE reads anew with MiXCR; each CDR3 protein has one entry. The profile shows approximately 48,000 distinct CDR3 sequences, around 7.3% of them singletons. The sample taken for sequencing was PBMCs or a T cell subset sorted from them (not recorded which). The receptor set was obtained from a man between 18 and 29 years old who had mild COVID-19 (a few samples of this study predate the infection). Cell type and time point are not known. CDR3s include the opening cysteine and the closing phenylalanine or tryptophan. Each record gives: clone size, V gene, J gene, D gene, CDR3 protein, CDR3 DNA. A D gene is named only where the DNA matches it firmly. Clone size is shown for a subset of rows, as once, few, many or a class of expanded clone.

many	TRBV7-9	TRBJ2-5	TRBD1	CASSSGQVQETQYF	TGTGCCAGCAGCTCAGGACAGGTTCAAGAGACCCAGTACTTC
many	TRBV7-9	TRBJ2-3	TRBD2	CASSLSGGRTDTQYF	TGTGCCAGCAGCTTAAGCGGGGGACGCACAGATACGCAGTATTTT
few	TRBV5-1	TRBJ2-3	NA	CASSAGTASTDTQYF	TGCGCCAGCAGCGCCGGGACCGCTAGCACAGATACGCAGTATTTT
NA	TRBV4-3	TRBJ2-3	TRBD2	CASSQAGLAGTDTQYF	TGCGCCAGCAGCCAAGCGGGCCTAGCGGGCACAGATACGCAGTATTTT
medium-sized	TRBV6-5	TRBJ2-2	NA	CASSYSPRGADTGELFF	TGTGCCAGCAGTTACTCCCCCAGGGGTGCGGACACCGGGGAGCTGTTTTTT
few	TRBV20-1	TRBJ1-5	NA	CSASARGSNQPQHF	TGCAGTGCTAGCGCTCGGGGTAGCAATCAGCCCCAGCATTTT
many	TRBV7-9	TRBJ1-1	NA	CASSWLGGTEAFF	TGTGCCAGCAGCTGGTTAGGGGGGACTGAAGCTTTCTTT
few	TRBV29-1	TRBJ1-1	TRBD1	CSVEASTGGTEAFF	TGCAGCGTTGAGGCTTCGACAGGGGGGACTGAAGCTTTCTTT
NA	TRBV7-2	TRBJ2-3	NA	CASSHRFNTQYF	TGTGCCAGCAGCCACCGTTTTAATACGCAGTATTTT
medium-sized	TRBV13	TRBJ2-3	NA	CASSLDADTQYF	TGTGCCAGCAGCTTAGACGCAGATACGCAGTATTTT
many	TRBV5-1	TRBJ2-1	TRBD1	CASSRQGDEQFF	TGCGCCAGCAGCCGACAGGGAGATGAGCAGTTCTTC
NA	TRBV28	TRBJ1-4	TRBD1	CAMRDREGGKLFF	TGTGCCATGCGCGACAGGGAGGGCGGAAAACTGTTTTTT
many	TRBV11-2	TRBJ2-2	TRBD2	CASSLGRTSGPGELFF	TGTGCCAGCAGCTTAGGAAGGACTAGCGGTCCCGGGGAGCTGTTTTTT
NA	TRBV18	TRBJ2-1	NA	CASSGGPSYNEQFF	TGTGCCAGCTCAGGGGGCCCCTCCTACAATGAGCAGTTCTTC
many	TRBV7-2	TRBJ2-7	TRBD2	CASTLGGGNSYEQYF	TGTGCCAGCACCCTCGGCGGGGGGAACTCCTACGAGCAGTACTTC
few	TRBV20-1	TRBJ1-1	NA	CSARDHLGQNTEAFF	TGCAGTGCTAGAGATCACCTGGGGCAGAACACTGAAGCTTTCTTT
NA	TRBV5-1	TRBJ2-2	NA	CASSLEPANTGELFF	TGCGCCAGCAGCTTGGAACCGGCGAACACCGGGGAGCTGTTTTTT
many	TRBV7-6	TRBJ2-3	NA	CASSLRGLGTDTQYF	TGTGCCAGCAGCTTACGAGGTTTGGGCACAGATACGCAGTATTTT
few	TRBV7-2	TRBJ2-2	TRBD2	CASSFSSGGPNTGELFF	TGTGCCAGCAGCTTCTCTAGCGGGGGCCCTAACACCGGGGAGCTGTTTTTT
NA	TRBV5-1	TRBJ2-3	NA	CASSLEGTPARTDTQYF	TGCGCCAGCAGCTTGGAGGGAACTCCGGCCCGGACGGATACGCAGTATTTT
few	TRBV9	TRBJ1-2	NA	CASSATPGYGYTF	TGTGCCAGCAGCGCCACACCCGGCTATGGCTACACCTTC
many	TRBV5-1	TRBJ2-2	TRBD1	CASSGTGTVSTGELFF	TGCGCCAGCAGCGGAACCGGGACAGTGAGCACCGGGGAGCTGTTTTTT
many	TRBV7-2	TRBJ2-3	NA	CASSRAEGVGDTQYF	TGTGCCAGCAGCCGAGCAGAGGGGGTTGGTGATACGCAGTATTTT
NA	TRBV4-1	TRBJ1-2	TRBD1	CASSQEDRLFYGYTF	TGCGCCAGCAGCCAAGAGGACAGGCTATTCTATGGCTACACCTTC
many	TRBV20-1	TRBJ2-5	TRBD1	CSAKGAQETQYF	TGCAGTGCTAAGGGGGCGCAAGAGACCCAGTACTTC
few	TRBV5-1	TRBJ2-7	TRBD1	CASSQGVGTYEQYF	TGCGCCAGCAGCCAGGGGGTAGGGACCTACGAGCAGTACTTC
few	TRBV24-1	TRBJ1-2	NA	CATSDRTYGYTF	TGTGCCACCAGTGACAGGACGTATGGCTACACCTTC
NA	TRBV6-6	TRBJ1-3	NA	CASSYDPGNTIYF	TGTGCCAGCAGTTACGACCCTGGAAACACCATATATTTT
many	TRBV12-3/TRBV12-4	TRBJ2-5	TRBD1	CASSEPTATGDETQYF	TGTGCCAGCAGTGAACCAACCGCCACAGGGGATGAGACCCAGTACTTC
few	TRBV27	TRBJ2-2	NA	CASSLGPGRGELFF	TGTGCCAGCAGTTTAGGACCTGGACGCGGGGAGCTGTTTTTT
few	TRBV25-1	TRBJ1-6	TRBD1	CASSGWTGSNSPLHF	TGTGCCAGCAGTGGGTGGACAGGGAGTAATTCACCCCTCCACTTT
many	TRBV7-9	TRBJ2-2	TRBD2	CARGGGSAGELFF	TGTGCCCGTGGCGGGGGTTCCGCCGGGGAGCTGTTTTTT
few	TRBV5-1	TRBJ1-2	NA	CASSVGGVAGAQDGYTF	TGCGCCAGCAGCGTTGGTGGTGTGGCGGGGGCCCAGGATGGCTACACCTTC
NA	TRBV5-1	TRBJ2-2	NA	CASSSGAVNTGELFF	TGCGCCAGCAGCTCAGGGGCCGTGAACACCGGGGAGCTGTTTTTT
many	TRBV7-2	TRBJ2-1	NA	CASSFGLRGAGADEQFF	TGTGCCAGCAGCTTCGGGTTAAGGGGGGCAGGGGCCGATGAGCAGTTCTTC
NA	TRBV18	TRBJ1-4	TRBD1	CASSPGTGTGEKLFF	TGTGCCAGCTCACCAGGGACAGGGACGGGTGAAAAACTGTTTTTT
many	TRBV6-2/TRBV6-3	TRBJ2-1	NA	CATHWLGEQFF	TGTGCCACCCACTGGCTAGGGGAGCAGTTCTTC
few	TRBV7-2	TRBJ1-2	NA	CASSPTNYGYTF	TGTGCCAGCAGCCCGACCAACTATGGCTACACCTTC